This T cell receptor beta chain originates from a study of blood T cell repertoires in COVID-19. The overall study: There were acute and convalescent COVID-19 samples, and they came from the United States, Italy and Spain. Sources were T cells, B-cell-depleted T cells, or PBMCs; the material itself was cDNA or gDNA.

V was clipped by 4 bases and J by 4 bases; unmatched bases: 6. The germline V gene has CDR1 MDHEN and CDR2 SYDVKM. This CDR3 has 14 amino acids. As handled by the study authors: The authors estimated nucleated cell counts from reference gene primer amplification. Measured with immunoSEQ multiplex PCR; TCRdb has only the in-frame clones, and not every one. V and J calls and clone size are given by that table; D and trimming were obtained from the DNA. Of tens of thousands of clones detected, approximately 86% appear once; the ten largest clones hold roughly 15%. The receptor's source is a human donor in a cohort sampled during active COVID-19. Specimen: peripheral blood. This sequence joins TRBV28 and TRBJ1-2, with TRBD1 matching 7 bases. The chain's CDR3 is CASSWGTDFYGYTF. In DNA form, the CDR3 reads TGTGCCAGCAGTTGGGGGACAGACTTCTATGGCTACACCTTC.